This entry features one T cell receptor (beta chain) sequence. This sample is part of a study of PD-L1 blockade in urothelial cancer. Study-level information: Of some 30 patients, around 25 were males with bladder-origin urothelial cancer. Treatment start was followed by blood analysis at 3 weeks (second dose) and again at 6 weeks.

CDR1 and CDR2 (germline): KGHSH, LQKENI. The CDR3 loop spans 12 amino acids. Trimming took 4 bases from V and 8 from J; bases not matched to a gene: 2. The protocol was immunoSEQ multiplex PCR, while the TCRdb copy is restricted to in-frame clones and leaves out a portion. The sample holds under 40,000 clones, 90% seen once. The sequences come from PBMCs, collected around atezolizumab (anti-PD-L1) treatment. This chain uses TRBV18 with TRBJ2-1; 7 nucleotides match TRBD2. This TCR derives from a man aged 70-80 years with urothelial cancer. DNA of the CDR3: TGTGCCAGCTCACTTCTAGCGGATGAGCAGTTCTTC. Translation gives CASSLLADEQFF.